Listed here is a single T cell receptor beta chain. Its cognate antigen is unknown. Germline V gene lookup returns CDR1 GTSNPN and CDR2 SVGIG (reference sequence). The CDR3 runs 14 residues. V dropped 6 bases and J dropped 7; count of bases not matched to a gene: 11. The source of the sample is a study of T cell responses to AZD1222 COVID-19 vaccine. Study observations and caveats: White British donors predominated, females outnumbered males, and clonal diversity was possibly underestimated. Regions 160-218 and 743-854 dominated among vaccine-associated CD4 TCRs spanning spike.

The protocol was immunoSEQ multiplex PCR, while the TCRdb copy is restricted to in-frame clones and leaves out a portion. The table shows tens of thousands of clones, with around nine tenths occurring only once. The input for sequencing was peripheral blood, taken 28 days after the second dose of the MenACWY control vaccine. This TCR derives from an adult who received the MenACWY meningococcal vaccine as a control. This rearrangement joins TRBV30 to TRBJ1-2, with TRBD1 matching 10 bases. CDR3 sequence: CACSGDRGRVGYTF. The CDR3 DNA is TGTGCCTGCTCAGGGGACAGGGGAAGAGTTGGCTACACCTTC.